This T cell receptor (beta chain) emerged from a study of cytomegalovirus exposure and HLA in healthy donors. The CDR3 length is 15 residues. Germline CDR1 and CDR2: LGHNA and YNFKEQ. V was cut by 1 base and J by 5 bases, with 11 bases left in between. The PCR was carried out with 60 Vbeta primers and 13 Jbeta primers. The data were produced by immunoSEQ multiplex PCR, yet TCRdb's version contains in-frame clones alone and is incomplete. The sample yields about 140,000 clones, 60% to 85% seen once. Study-level findings and limits: Researchers catalogued over 150 TCR beta chains as cytomegalovirus-associated.

As to this clone: Its antigen is not identified.

Source material: PBMCs. The sequence came from a young man in good health and CMV-seronegative. The gene calls are TRBV4-2 and TRBJ1-4, with D maybe TRBD1 (5 bases). In DNA form, the CDR3 reads TGTGCCAGCAGCCAAGCTGGGGCGGAAAATGAAAAACTGTTTTTT. Translated: CASSQAGAENEKLFF.